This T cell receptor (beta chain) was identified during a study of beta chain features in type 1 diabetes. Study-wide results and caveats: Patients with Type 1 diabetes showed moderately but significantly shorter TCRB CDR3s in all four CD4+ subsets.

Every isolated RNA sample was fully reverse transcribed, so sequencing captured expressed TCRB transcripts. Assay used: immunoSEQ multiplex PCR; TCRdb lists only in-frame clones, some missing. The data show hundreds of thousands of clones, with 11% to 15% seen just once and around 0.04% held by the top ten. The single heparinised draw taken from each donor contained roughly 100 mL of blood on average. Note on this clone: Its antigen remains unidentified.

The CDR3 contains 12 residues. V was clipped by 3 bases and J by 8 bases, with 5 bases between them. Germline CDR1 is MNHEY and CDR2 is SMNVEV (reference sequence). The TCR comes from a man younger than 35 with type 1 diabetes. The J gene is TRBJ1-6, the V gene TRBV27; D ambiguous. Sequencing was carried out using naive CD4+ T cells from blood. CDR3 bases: TGTGCCAGCAGTTTCTCGGATTCACCCCTCCACTTT. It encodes CASSFSDSPLHF.